What follows is one TCR beta chain and its context. This specimen comes from a study of T cell responses to AZD1222 COVID-19 vaccine. The J segment lost 2 bases and the V segment lost 2 bases, leaving 4 bases of the junction unmatched. The CDR3 extends over 15 amino acids. CDR1 is MRHNA and CDR2 is SNTAGT in the germline V gene. Clones were read by immunoSEQ multiplex PCR, and TCRdb kept only the in-frame ones, dropping some. The sample comprises some 200,000 clones, just over 90% of which are singletons, and roughly 0.98% rests with the top ten. This receptor was identified in an adult in good health. The starting material was peripheral blood, obtained on day 0 of AZD1222 vaccination. V is TRBV6-4 and J is TRBJ2-3; 7 bases map to TRBD2. The CDR3 spells CASSDRGSLTDTQYF. In DNA, the CDR3 is TGTGCCAGCAGTGACCGCGGGAGCCTCACAGATACGCAGTATTTT.